One sample yielded the 21 T cell receptor beta chains listed below, sequenced in a study of blood T cell repertoires in COVID-19. Libraries were prepared by immunoSEQ multiplex PCR; TCRdb keeps only in-frame clonotypes and omits some of them. The sample lists 200,000 to 250,000 clones; roughly 88% were seen once. Source material: PBMCs or T cells enriched from blood (not recorded which). Receptors originate from a woman aged 45-59 years who had recovered from COVID-19.

The chain employs TRBV15 and TRBJ1-1; D call uncertain. CDR1 and CDR2 from the germline V gene are LNHNV and YYDKDF (reference sequence). The CDR3 runs to 15 residues. V lost 0 bases, J lost 0 bases, and 8 bases lay in between. CDR3 nucleotides: TGTGCCACCAGCAGAGAGTTCCGTATGAACACTGAAGCTTTCTTT. Residues: CATSREFRMNTEAFF.

V and J are TRBV14 and TRBJ1-6, with 7 bases lining up with TRBD1. V was clipped by 2 bases and J by 7 bases; unmatched bases: 5. Germline V lookup: CDR1 SGHDN, CDR2 FVKESK. The CDR3 extends over 15 amino acids. The CDR3 coding sequence is TGTGCCAGCAGCCAACCCGGGACAGTAAATTCACCCCTCCACTTT. Its translation: CASSQPGTVNSPLHF.

This chain uses TRBV19 with TRBJ1-2; 7 bases line up with TRBD1. The trim removed 4 bases at V and 4 bases at J, leaving 3 bases unmatched. Germline loops: CDR1 LNHDA, CDR2 SQIVND (reference sequence). CDR3 length: 13 residues. The CDR3 sequence: CASSKGQLYGYTF. The CDR3, as DNA: TGTGCCAGTAGTAAGGGACAGCTCTATGGCTACACCTTC.

The gene calls are TRBV28 and TRBJ1-4, with D uncertain. The CDR3 sequence is 18 residues long. V lost 6 bases to trimming and J lost 0 bases, with 20 bases between them. CDR1 and CDR2 (germline): MDHEN, SYDVKM. CDR3 in DNA: TGTGCCAGCAGCCTGGGTAATTCCGGGTCTACAACTAATGAAAAACTGTTTTTT. This codes for CASSLGNSGSTTNEKLFF.

V and J are TRBV29-1 and TRBJ2-1; a possible D gene is TRBD1 (7 bases). This CDR3 spans 12 amino acids. The ends were cut back, 2 bases at V and 15 bases at J, with 17 bases in the middle. The V gene's germline CDR1 is SQVTM and CDR2 ANQGSEA. CDR3 region: CSVEFPGGRRFF. The DNA for the CDR3 is TGCAGCGTTGAATTTCCAGGGGGGCGACGGTTCTTC.

This clone came up once. The chain has TRBV10-1 and TRBJ1-4, with D possibly TRBD1 on 6 matching bases. V lost 2 bases and J 7 bases, leaving 11 bases between the germline ends. The CDR3 covers 14 residues. CDR1 is WNHNN, CDR2 SYGVQD, per germline (reference sequence). The CDR3 spells CASSEAGAREKLFF. CDR3 nucleotide sequence: TGCGCCAGCAGTGAGGCAGGGGCACGTGAAAAACTGTTTTTT.

V and J are TRBV7-6 and TRBJ2-5; 7 bases match TRBD2. The CDR3 is made up of 16 amino acids. Trimming removed 1 base from V and 1 base from J; junction bases left unmatched: 6. Germline CDR1 SGHVS, CDR2 FNYEAQ. The CDR3 sequence: CASSLGLARFQETQYF. The CDR3 nucleotides read TGTGCCAGCAGCTTAGGACTAGCCAGGTTCCAAGAGACCCAGTACTTC.

J is TRBJ1-1 and V is TRBV4-3; a weak D match, TRBD1 (5 bases). V was shortened by 4 bases and J by 1 base, with 19 bases between the two germline ends. The CDR3 runs to 17 residues. Germline CDR1 and CDR2: LGHNA and YSLEER. CDR3 DNA sequence: TGCGCCAGCAGCCCTGATGCGGGGTACCAGGGGAACACTGAAGCTTTCTTT. Translated, it gives CASSPDAGYQGNTEAFF.

The genes are TRBV30 and TRBJ1-2; D remains unclear. Germline V CDR1 and CDR2: GTSNPN, SVGIG (reference sequence). CDR3 length: 13 amino acids. The V gene lost 1 base and the J gene lost 8 bases, with 14 bases spanning the gap. CDR3 sequence (DNA): TGTGCCTGGAGTGACCAACTCGGAGGCGGCTACACCTTC. Translating gives CAWSDQLGGGYTF.

V usage is TRBV3-1 (or the pseudogene TRBV3-2) and J usage is TRBJ2-2; 9 bases match TRBD2. The V segment lost 7 bases and the J segment 5 bases; nucleotides outside the gene matches: 8. Germline-derived CDR1 and CDR2 are LGHDT and YNNKEL (reference sequence). CDR3 length: 15 residues. The CDR3 here is CASTRAGGRTGELFF. The CDR3 DNA follows: TGTGCCAGCACCCGGGCGGGGGGGCGAACCGGGGAGCTGTTTTTT.

The rearrangement joins TRBV18 to TRBJ1-2; 7 bases fit TRBD1. Trimming took 3 bases from V and 7 from J; bases not matched to a gene: 5. The V gene's germline CDR1 is KGHSH and CDR2 LQKENI. The CDR3 covers 13 residues. The CDR3 loop reads CASSPRQGAGYTF. CDR3 sequence (DNA): TGTGCCAGCTCACCTCGACAGGGTGCTGGCTACACCTTC.

This clone was found a few times. This chain connects TRBV7-3 to TRBJ2-2; TRBD1 is a possible D gene (7 bases). This CDR3 contains 15 residues. Germline CDR1 is SGHTA and CDR2 is FQGTGA. The germline V and J ends were trimmed by 6 bases and 4 bases, with 15 bases remaining between them. For the CDR3, the DNA is TGTGCCAGCAGTCCAGGAGGGGGCGGCACCGGGGAGCTGTTTTTT. Translating gives CASSPGGGGTGELFF. The whole variable domain, remainder taken from reference TRBV7-3 and TRBJ2-2, is GAGVSQTPSNKVTEKGKYVELRCDPISGHTALYWYRQSLGQGPEFLIYFQGTGAADDSGLPNDRFFAVRPEGSVSTLKIQRTERGDSAVYLCASSPGGGGTGELFFGEGSRLTVL.

This rearrangement joins TRBV3-1 (or the pseudogene TRBV3-2) to TRBJ2-3; the D gene is possibly TRBD1 (6 bases). CDR1 LGHDT and CDR2 YNNKEL come from the germline V gene (reference sequence). This CDR3 region has 14 residues. V was cut by 3 bases and J by 11 bases, with 18 bases left in between. The CDR3 spells CASSHELLVRGQYF. CDR3 DNA sequence: TGTGCCAGCAGCCACGAGCTACTGGTCAGGGGGCAGTATTTT.

This chain uses TRBV7-3 with TRBJ2-1; 10 nucleotides line up with TRBD1. There are 16 residues in the CDR3. CDR1 and CDR2 from the germline V gene are SGHTA and FQGTGA. V lost 5 bases to trimming and J lost 7 bases; unmatched junction nucleotides: 11. For the CDR3, the DNA is TGTGCCAGCAGCCAGAATTGGCGGACAGGGGGGAATGAGCAGTTCTTC. It codes for CASSQNWRTGGNEQFF.

The genes are TRBV6-5 and TRBJ1-1; no clear D gene. Germline V gene data show CDR1 as MNHEY and CDR2 as SVGAGI. The CDR3 covers 13 residues. The V and J ends lost 7 bases and 3 bases respectively, with 12 bases between them. CDR3 DNA sequence: TGTGCCAGCACCTTCTCGTTTCACACTGAAGCTTTCTTT. This codes for CASTFSFHTEAFF.

The chain combines TRBV18 with TRBJ1-4, with a weak D call TRBD1 (5 bases). Germline lookup yields CDR1 KGHSH and CDR2 LQKENI. V lost 5 bases and J 6 bases, leaving 16 bases between the germline ends. The CDR3 spans 15 residues. CDR3 region: CASSAPGGRYEKLFF. The CDR3 DNA is TGTGCCAGCTCAGCCCCCGGGGGAAGGTATGAAAAACTGTTTTTT.

The chain has TRBV6-2 or TRBV6-3 and TRBJ2-6, with TRBD1 matching over 8 bases. Germline V gene data show CDR1 as MNHEY and CDR2 as SVGEGT. The V and J ends lost 2 bases and 3 bases, in that order; junction bases with no gene match: 15. This CDR3 contains 20 residues. The CDR3 coding sequence is TGTGCCAGCAGTTACCTTTTCCAGGAGACAGGGGAGTATGGGGCCAACGTCCTGACTTTC. Protein: CASSYLFQETGEYGANVLTF.

The chain couples TRBV30 to TRBJ1-6; 8 positions match TRBD1. V lost 4 bases to trimming and J lost 7 bases; unmatched junction nucleotides: 6. There are 14 residues in the CDR3. Germline lookup yields CDR1 GTSNPN and CDR2 SVGIG (reference sequence). CDR3 nucleotides: TGTGCCTGGATTCAGGGGGCCTGGAATTCACCCCTCCACTTT. Protein: CAWIQGAWNSPLHF.

The chain employs TRBV27 and TRBJ1-2, with D tentatively TRBD1 (6 bases). From germline, CDR1 is MNHEY and CDR2 SMNVEV (reference sequence). The CDR3 sequence is 13 residues long. Trimming removed 3 bases at V and 6 bases at J, with 11 bases between. The CDR3 nucleotides read TGTGCCAGCAGTTTGGCCAGGGGCCATGGCTACACCTTC. It translates to CASSLARGHGYTF.

A remark on this clone: This sample also contains other DNA sequences that code for the same CDR3. This sequence joins TRBV11-3 and TRBJ2-5, with 7 nucleotides matching TRBD2. V trimming: 1 base; J trimming: 4 bases; junction bases outside the gene matches: 3. Germline V gene data show CDR1 as SGHNT and CDR2 as YENEEA. This CDR3 is 14 amino acids long. The CDR3 region is CASSLGTGGETQYF. The CDR3 region has the DNA TGTGCCAGCAGCTTAGGGACGGGGGGAGAGACCCAGTACTTC.

The gene calls are TRBV4-1 and TRBJ1-4, with D tentatively TRBD1 (6 bases). Germline V CDR1 and CDR2: MGHRA, YSYEKL. Trimming removed 6 bases at V and 5 bases at J, with 16 bases between. The CDR3 has 15 residues. Here the CDR3 reads CASSYRDHLNEKLFF. CDR3 bases: TGCGCCAGCAGTTACAGGGATCATCTAAATGAAAAACTGTTTTTT.